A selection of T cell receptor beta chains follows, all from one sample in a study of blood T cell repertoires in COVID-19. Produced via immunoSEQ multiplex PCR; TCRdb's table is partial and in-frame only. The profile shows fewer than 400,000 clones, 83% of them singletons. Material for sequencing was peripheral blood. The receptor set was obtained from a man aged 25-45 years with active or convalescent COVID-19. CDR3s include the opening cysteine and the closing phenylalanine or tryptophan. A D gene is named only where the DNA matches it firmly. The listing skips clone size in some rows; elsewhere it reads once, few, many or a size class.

cdr3_nt: TGTGCCAGCAGCTCCCCCCGGGGGACGCAGTATTTT; cdr3_aa: CASSSPRGTQYF; j_call: TRBJ2-3; v_call: TRBV7-3; clone_size: NA; d_call: NA
cdr3_nt: TGTGCCAGCAGAGGGGGACGGATAGCTAACTATGGCTACACCTTC; cdr3_aa: CASRGGRIANYGYTF; j_call: TRBJ1-2; v_call: TRBV7-9; clone_size: NA; d_call: NA
cdr3_nt: TGTGCCAGCTCACCCCGACTAGAAGAGACCCAGTACTTC; cdr3_aa: CASSPRLEETQYF; j_call: TRBJ2-5; v_call: TRBV18; clone_size: NA; d_call: NA
cdr3_nt: TGTGCCAGCAGCCCCGAGGGGGGGGGCTTGAACACTGAAGCTTTCTTT; cdr3_aa: CASSPEGGGLNTEAFF; j_call: TRBJ1-1; v_call: TRBV13; clone_size: NA; d_call: NA
cdr3_nt: TGTGCCACCAGACAGGACTCCTACAATGAGCAGTTCTTC; cdr3_aa: CATRQDSYNEQFF; j_call: TRBJ2-1; v_call: TRBV24-1; clone_size: once; d_call: NA
cdr3_nt: TGTGCCACCAGTGATCCCGGGGGAGGTCAGCCCCAGCATTTT; cdr3_aa: CATSDPGGGQPQHF; j_call: TRBJ1-5; v_call: TRBV24-1; clone_size: NA; d_call: NA
cdr3_nt: TGTGCCAGCAGGAACAGTCCTGTTGGGCCCCAGCATTTT; cdr3_aa: CASRNSPVGPQHF; j_call: TRBJ1-5; v_call: TRBV6-5; clone_size: NA; d_call: NA
cdr3_nt: TGTGCCAGCGGCGGGACAGGGATTTCACCCCTCCACTTT; cdr3_aa: CASGGTGISPLHF; j_call: TRBJ1-6; v_call: TRBV7-3; clone_size: NA; d_call: TRBD1
cdr3_nt: TGCGCCAGCAGCCAAGATGTTGGGACAGGGCACACTGAAGCTTTCTTT; cdr3_aa: CASSQDVGTGHTEAFF; j_call: TRBJ1-1; v_call: TRBV4-1; clone_size: NA; d_call: TRBD1
cdr3_nt: TGCAGCGCTGCAGGCTGGAGCACAGATACGCAGTATTTT; cdr3_aa: CSAAGWSTDTQYF; j_call: TRBJ2-3; v_call: TRBV29-1; clone_size: NA; d_call: NA
cdr3_nt: TGTGCCAGCAGCCCTAGCCGGTGGAACACCGGGGAGCTGTTTTTT; cdr3_aa: CASSPSRWNTGELFF; j_call: TRBJ2-2; v_call: TRBV11-2; clone_size: NA; d_call: NA
cdr3_nt: TGCGCCAGCAGTCCGATGGTAGCGGGAGGAGGGGTCACCGGGGAGCTGTTTTTT; cdr3_aa: CASSPMVAGGGVTGELFF; j_call: TRBJ2-2; v_call: TRBV23-1; clone_size: many; d_call: TRBD2
cdr3_nt: TGTGCCAGCAGTTACCGGACAGATGAAAAACTGTTTTTT; cdr3_aa: CASSYRTDEKLFF; j_call: TRBJ1-4; v_call: TRBV6-6; clone_size: NA; d_call: NA
cdr3_nt: TGTGCCAGCAGTTCGGACAGGGTCTCACCCCTCCACTTT; cdr3_aa: CASSSDRVSPLHF; j_call: TRBJ1-6; v_call: TRBV6-5; clone_size: NA; d_call: TRBD1
cdr3_nt: TGTGCCAGCAGCTTATTTGCGGGCTCCTACAATGAGCAGTTCTTC; cdr3_aa: CASSLFAGSYNEQFF; j_call: TRBJ2-1; v_call: TRBV7-3; clone_size: NA; d_call: NA
cdr3_nt: TGTGCCAGCAGTTTAAGTGGGAGGGGTGAAGCTTTCTTT; cdr3_aa: CASSLSGRGEAFF; j_call: TRBJ1-1; v_call: TRBV12-3/TRBV12-4; clone_size: NA; d_call: NA
cdr3_nt: TGTGCCATCAGTCTGACTAGCGGGTATTCCTCTGGGGCCAACGTCCTGACTTTC; cdr3_aa: CAISLTSGYSSGANVLTF; j_call: TRBJ2-6; v_call: TRBV10-3; clone_size: NA; d_call: TRBD2
cdr3_nt: TGTGCCAGCAGCCAAGAGGCGACTAGCGGGAGGGCCGTATTCTTC; cdr3_aa: CASSQEATSGRAVFF; j_call: TRBJ2-1; v_call: TRBV4-2; clone_size: few; d_call: TRBD2